These T cell receptor beta chains were read from a single sample in a study of identical twins. TCRdb ran MiXCR on the 5' RACE reads and lists one entry per CDR3 protein. The sample includes some 630,000 distinct CDR3 sequences, 7.1% seen only once; the top ten take roughly 1.5%. These records were also assigned to another study, of yellow fever vaccine responses in identical twins.

Sequences were obtained from PBMCs. Receptor source: a woman aged 18-35 years in good health. Each CDR3 is given with its conserved first and last residue. The order of the fields is CDR3 DNA, CDR3 protein, V gene, D gene, clone size, J gene. D genes are given only for firm matches. Not every row has a clone size; where given, it reads once, few, many or a size class.

CDR3 DNA: TGTGCCATCAGTGACGGGAGCAATCAGCCCCAGCATTTT
CDR3 protein: CAISDGSNQPQHF
V gene: TRBV10-3
D gene: -
clone size: many
J gene: TRBJ1-5

CDR3 DNA: TGCAGCCCTGTGGATCGGCATTCGAACACTGAAGCTTTCTTT
CDR3 protein: CSPVDRHSNTEAFF
V gene: TRBV20-1
D gene: -
clone size: -
J gene: TRBJ1-1

CDR3 DNA: TGTGCCACCCCGACTCTCCGCCGGGGAAACACTGAAGCTTTCTTT
CDR3 protein: CATPTLRRGNTEAFF
V gene: TRBV12-3/TRBV12-4
D gene: -
clone size: medium-sized
J gene: TRBJ1-1

CDR3 DNA: TGTGCCAGCAAAAACAGGGAAACTTCCCACGAGCAGTACTTC
CDR3 protein: CASKNRETSHEQYF
V gene: TRBV12-3/TRBV12-4
D gene: -
clone size: many
J gene: TRBJ2-7

CDR3 DNA: TGTGCCAGCAGTTCCCCCCAGGGGGATGAGCAGTACTTC
CDR3 protein: CASSSPQGDEQYF
V gene: TRBV12-3/TRBV12-4
D gene: TRBD1
clone size: -
J gene: TRBJ2-7

CDR3 DNA: TGCGCCAGCAGCAGTCTAGGGAATGAGCAGTTCTTC
CDR3 protein: CASSSLGNEQFF
V gene: TRBV5-1
D gene: -
clone size: many
J gene: TRBJ2-1

CDR3 DNA: TGTGCCACCAGCAATACCCAAGCGTTAACCCATGAGCAGTTCTTC
CDR3 protein: CATSNTQALTHEQFF
V gene: TRBV15
D gene: -
clone size: few
J gene: TRBJ2-1

CDR3 DNA: TGTGCCAGCAGTGGGACAGGGGCCGATGAGCAGTTCTTC
CDR3 protein: CASSGTGADEQFF
V gene: TRBV2
D gene: TRBD1
clone size: -
J gene: TRBJ2-1

CDR3 DNA: TGCGCCAGCAGCTTGGGTTTTAGGACGCTCACAGATACGCAGTATTTT
CDR3 protein: CASSLGFRTLTDTQYF
V gene: TRBV5-1
D gene: -
clone size: -
J gene: TRBJ2-3

CDR3 DNA: TGTGCCAGCAGTGGGCTTCCCTCCTCCTACGAGCAGTACTTC
CDR3 protein: CASSGLPSSYEQYF
V gene: TRBV6-4
D gene: -
clone size: many
J gene: TRBJ2-7

CDR3 DNA: TGCAGCCAGGGGGGGAGCTACGAGCAGTACTTC
CDR3 protein: CSQGGSYEQYF
V gene: TRBV29-1
D gene: -
clone size: -
J gene: TRBJ2-7

CDR3 DNA: TGTGCCAGCAGCTTCCCCGAGGGAAGCAATCAGCCCCAGCATTTT
CDR3 protein: CASSFPEGSNQPQHF
V gene: TRBV7-2
D gene: -
clone size: many
J gene: TRBJ1-5

CDR3 DNA: TGCAGTGCTAGCCCTAGCGGAAACACAGATACGCAGTATTTT
CDR3 protein: CSASPSGNTDTQYF
V gene: TRBV20-1
D gene: TRBD2
clone size: few
J gene: TRBJ2-3

CDR3 DNA: TGTGCCAGCAGTTACACCGGAGGTCTGAACAATGAGCAGTTCTTC
CDR3 protein: CASSYTGGLNNEQFF
V gene: TRBV6-5
D gene: -
clone size: few
J gene: TRBJ2-1

CDR3 DNA: TGTGCCGGGGGAAATGAGCAGTTCTTC
CDR3 protein: CAGGNEQFF
V gene: TRBV12-3/TRBV12-4
D gene: -
clone size: -
J gene: TRBJ2-1

CDR3 DNA: TGTGCCAGCAGTTACTCGAAAGTTGGAGTAGCGCGGCGGGGCGGGGAGCTGTTTTTT
CDR3 protein: CASSYSKVGVARRGGELFF
V gene: TRBV6-5
D gene: -
clone size: few
J gene: TRBJ2-2

CDR3 DNA: TGTGCCAGCAGCTTGGAAACGACCCCAAACAATGAGCAGTTCTTC
CDR3 protein: CASSLETTPNNEQFF
V gene: TRBV5-6
D gene: -
clone size: many
J gene: TRBJ2-1

CDR3 DNA: TGTGCCATCACCGCACCCCGGACTAGCGGGATTTTTCAAGAGACCCAGTACTTC
CDR3 protein: CAITAPRTSGIFQETQYF
V gene: TRBV10-3
D gene: TRBD2
clone size: many
J gene: TRBJ2-5